This T cell receptor beta chain originates from a study of persistence of HIV-infected CD4 T cells. The immunoSEQ assay was version 4, run in survey mode. Clones were sequenced by immunoSEQ multiplex PCR, and TCRdb holds only the in-frame ones, with some missing. The table has under 20,000 clones, 65% seen once; the top ten hold around 1.8%. CDR1 LNHDA and CDR2 SQIVND come from the germline V gene (reference sequence). Deletions cut 5 bases from V and 7 bases from J, with 18 bases between. The CDR3 runs 16 residues. Details on this clone: Its specificity is not known.

Cells were stimulated with overlapping HIV-1 Gag 15-mer peptides. Sorting of responding CD4+ T cells relied on upregulated CD40 ligand together with CD69. This clonotype originated in an adult woman with HIV who was CMV-seropositive. V is TRBV19 and J is TRBJ1-6, with D hard to call. The sample consisted of CD4+ T cells sorted from PBMCs after approximately 20-hour stimulation, taken from a patient who received antiretroviral therapy. The CDR3 DNA reads as TGTGCCAGTAGTTTCACTTCCGGGCCCTTAAATTCACCCCTCCACTTT. This gives the protein CASSFTSGPLNSPLHF.